Presented here are 24 T cell receptor beta chains from one specimen sequenced in a study of a mutant IDH1 vaccine in newly diagnosed glioma. Time point reported: week 35, safety follow-up. What each vaccine dose contained was 300 ug of mutant IDH1 20-mer peptide, accompanied by topical imiquimod. Measured with immunoSEQ multiplex PCR; TCRdb has only the in-frame clones, and not every one. The sample comprises about 60,000 clones, 80% to 85% of which are singletons, and about 4% rests with the top ten. No antigen has been assigned to these receptors. The material sequenced was PBMCs, taken from a glioma patient whose treatment included an IDH1 peptide vaccine. The receptor source for this set is a man younger than 45 with glioma.

The rearrangement uses TRBV4-1 and TRBJ2-1; TRBD2 might be the D (7 bases). Germline-derived CDR1 and CDR2 are MGHRA and YSYEKL. V dropped 7 bases and J dropped 2 bases, with 30 bases sitting between them. CDR3 length equals 20 residues. The CDR3, as DNA: TGCGCCAGCAAACCCAGACAGGCTTTACTTCAGCGGGACCCCTACAATGAGCAGTTCTTC. Its protein is CASKPRQALLQRDPYNEQFF.

This chain connects TRBV29-1 to TRBJ2-2, with 12 positions matching TRBD2. CDR3 length: 15 amino acids. The ends lost 6 bases at V and 3 bases at J; junction bases unmatched: 5. Looked up from germline, CDR1 is SQVTM and CDR2 is ANQGSEA. The CDR3 coding sequence is TGCAGCGTCGCGACTAGCGGGGGATACACCGGGGAGCTGTTTTTT. Translation gives CSVATSGGYTGELFF.

The chain links TRBV7-8 to TRBJ1-1; D is unclear. Per germline, CDR1 SGHVS and CDR2 FQNEAQ. This CDR3 region has 13 residues. V lost 1 base to trimming and J lost 6 bases, with 9 bases between them. CDR3 nucleotide sequence: TGTGCCAGCAGCTTAGTTAGTAAATCTGAAGCTTTCTTT. Translation gives CASSLVSKSEAFF.

The chain employs TRBV18 and TRBJ1-6; possibly TRBD1 for D (5 bases). Trimming took off 6 bases at V and 9 bases at J, with 21 bases between the two ends. The CDR3 is 16 amino acids. CDR1 is KGHSH and CDR2 is LQKENI in the germline V gene. In DNA, the CDR3 is TGTGCCAGCTCCTCATCCACGGCAGGCGGGGGTTCACCCCTCCACTTT. This encodes CASSSSTAGGGSPLHF.

The V call is TRBV5-1, the J call TRBJ1-2; D not certain. This CDR3 has 13 residues. Per germline, CDR1 SGHRS and CDR2 YFSETQ. The germline V and J ends were trimmed by 4 bases and 2 bases, with 9 bases remaining between them. CDR3 nucleotides: TGCGCCAGCAGCAGTATAGAGAACTATGGCTACACCTTC. This gives the protein CASSSIENYGYTF.

This chain uses TRBV4-2 with TRBJ2-7; no definite D call. V lost 5 bases to trimming and J lost 0 bases, with 14 bases between them. Per the germline V gene, CDR1 is LGHNA and CDR2 is YNFKEQ. The CDR3 sequence is 15 residues long. The CDR3 spells CASSYDPSSSYEQYF. The CDR3 DNA is TGTGCCAGCAGCTACGATCCCTCGAGCTCCTACGAGCAGTACTTC.

This chain uses TRBV2 with TRBJ2-7, with D unclear. Per germline, CDR1 SNHLY and CDR2 FYNNEI. V was clipped by 7 bases and J by 3 bases, with 10 bases between them. The CDR3 has 12 residues. DNA of the CDR3: TGTGCCAGCACCGGGCCCCACTACGAGCAGTACTTC. Encoded protein: CASTGPHYEQYF.

J is TRBJ1-3 and V is TRBV28; D is undetermined. CDR1 and CDR2 from the germline V gene are MDHEN and SYDVKM. Trimming took off 2 bases at V and 2 bases at J, with 7 bases between the two ends. The CDR3 spans 14 residues. CDR3 protein: CASSLSQPGNTIYF. Here the CDR3 DNA reads TGTGCCAGCAGTTTAAGTCAGCCTGGAAACACCATATATTTT.

The chain is built from TRBV27 and TRBJ1-5; D gene ambiguous. In germline, CDR1 is MNHEY, CDR2 SMNVEV (reference sequence). The CDR3 is 14 amino acids. V lost 2 bases to trimming and J lost 1 base, with 6 bases between them. The CDR3 loop is CASSLEGSNQPQHF. The CDR3 DNA is TGTGCCAGCAGTTTAGAGGGAAGCAATCAGCCCCAGCATTTT.

The rearrangement joins TRBV19 to TRBJ1-5; 9 nucleotides align to TRBD1. After removal of 3 bases from V and 5 bases from J, the junction contained 5 bases not matched to a gene. Germline CDR1 reads LNHDA; CDR2 reads SQIVND (reference sequence). The CDR3 is made up of 15 amino acids. The DNA of the CDR3 is TGTGCCAGTAGTATGGGACAGGGATCTTATCAGCCCCAGCATTTT. Its translation is CASSMGQGSYQPQHF.

The CDR3 DNA reads TGTGCCAGCAGTTTCAGGGTCGGTAGCACTGAAGCTTTCTTT. It yields the protein CASSFRVGSTEAFF. The chain uses TRBV28 and TRBJ1-1; the D gene is possibly TRBD1 (5 bases). V was shortened by 3 bases and J by 4 bases, with 12 bases between the two germline ends. From germline, CDR1 is MDHEN and CDR2 SYDVKM. The CDR3 has 14 amino acids.

The chain joins TRBV7-8 to TRBJ2-7, with 9 bases lining up with TRBD2. Germline V gives CDR1 SGHVS, CDR2 FQNEAQ. The CDR3 length is 15 residues. Trimming took 1 base from V and 2 from J; bases not matched to a gene: 3. DNA of the CDR3: TGTGCCAGCAGCTTAGGAGGCGGGGGGGCCTACGAGCAGTACTTC. Translation: CASSLGGGGAYEQYF.

The V and J genes are TRBV28 and TRBJ1-1, with 8 bases identical to TRBD1. Trimming at V came to 10 bases and at J to 6 bases, leaving 10 bases not matched to a gene. CDR3 size: 13 residues. CDR1 is MDHEN, CDR2 SYDVKM, per germline. DNA for the CDR3: TGTGCCACTCTGAGCAGGGGGCGAGCTGAAGCTTTCTTT. Amino acids: CATLSRGRAEAFF.

This sequence joins TRBV14 and TRBJ1-2, with D perhaps matching TRBD1 (5 bases). Germline V CDR1 and CDR2: SGHDN, FVKESK. The CDR3 is made up of 13 amino acids. Between the trimmed V and J ends, which lost 4 bases and 3 bases, there was a span of 9 bases. This CDR3 is CASSLQAYYGYTF. The CDR3 nucleotides are TGTGCCAGCAGCCTACAGGCCTACTATGGCTACACCTTC.

The chain has TRBV4-1 and TRBJ2-1, with 9 bases fitting TRBD1. CDR3 length: 15 amino acids. Germline V gives CDR1 MGHRA, CDR2 YSYEKL. V lost 2 bases to trimming and J lost 9 bases; unmatched junction nucleotides: 8. The chain's CDR3 is CASSQRVQGAGEQFF. The CDR3 region has the DNA TGCGCCAGCAGCCAAAGAGTACAGGGGGCTGGTGAGCAGTTCTTC.

The gene calls are TRBV6-5 and TRBJ2-2; TRBD2 might be the D (5 bases). Germline CDR1 reads MNHEY; CDR2 reads SVGAGI. The CDR3 is made up of 13 amino acids. V was pared by 3 bases and J by 4 bases, with 6 bases between. CDR3: CASSYRGTGELFF. CDR3 nucleotide sequence: TGTGCCAGCAGTTATCGGGGCACCGGGGAGCTGTTTTTT.

J is TRBJ1-6 and V is TRBV5-4; D perhaps matches TRBD1 (5 bases). CDR1 and CDR2 from the germline V gene are SGHNT and YYREEE (reference sequence). This CDR3 is built from 14 residues. V was cut by 0 bases and J by 7 bases, with 8 bases left in between. The chain's CDR3 is CASSLGGMNSPLHF. CDR3 in DNA: TGTGCCAGCAGCTTGGGGGGGATGAATTCACCCCTCCACTTT.

The chain joins TRBV4-1 to TRBJ1-2; 7 positions agree with TRBD1. With 2 bases clipped from V and 8 bases from J, the junction kept 17 bases outside the gene matches. This CDR3 is built from 17 residues. Germline-derived CDR1 and CDR2 are MGHRA and YSYEKL. For the CDR3, the DNA is TGCGCCAGCAGCCAACACCTTAGGGAACAGGGGAAAGGCGGCTACACCTTC. Translated, it gives CASSQHLREQGKGGYTF.

The V gene is TRBV7-9, the J gene TRBJ2-3; TRBD1 might be the D (6 bases). CDR1 and CDR2 (germline): SEHNR, FQNEAQ (reference sequence). The CDR3 runs to 14 residues. Trimming cost V 1 base and J 5 bases, with 10 bases left between them. The CDR3 region is CASSLVSGVDTQYF. The CDR3 nucleotides are TGTGCCAGCAGCTTAGTTTCAGGGGTAGATACGCAGTATTTT.

The chain has TRBV15 and TRBJ2-3, with a possible D match to TRBD1 (6 bases). This CDR3 has 17 residues. The germline V gene has CDR1 LNHNV and CDR2 YYDKDF (reference sequence). The V end was cut by 2 bases, the J end by 2 bases, with 17 bases between. The CDR3 DNA reads as TGTGCCACCAGCAGAACATTCTCTAGACAGGTCACAGATACGCAGTATTTT. Translation gives CATSRTFSRQVTDTQYF.

The V call is TRBV4-1, the J call TRBJ2-2, with D perhaps matching TRBD2 (6 bases). V gave up 0 bases and J gave up 4 bases, with 15 bases separating them. Germline CDR1 MGHRA, CDR2 YSYEKL. The CDR3 loop spans 17 amino acids. The CDR3 DNA follows: TGCGCCAGCAGCCAAGAGCCGCGGGGTCCGAGCACCGGGGAGCTGTTTTTT. Translated, it gives CASSQEPRGPSTGELFF.

This chain joins TRBV19 and TRBJ2-3; the D is unclear. This CDR3 contains 14 residues. The germline gives CDR1 LNHDA, CDR2 SQIVND (reference sequence). V was pared by 3 bases and J by 4 bases, with 11 bases between. CDR3 coding DNA: TGTGCCAGTAGTATTACAGCAACCTCAGATACGCAGTATTTT. Its protein product is CASSITATSDTQYF.

The rearrangement joins TRBV18 to TRBJ1-5; D possibly corresponds to TRBD1 (6 bases). In germline, CDR1 is KGHSH, CDR2 LQKENI. Deletions cut 5 bases from V and 7 bases from J, with 12 bases between. The CDR3 spans 13 residues. CDR3 sequence (DNA): TGTGCCAGCTCAACGGACAGTTCCCAGCCCCAGCATTTT. It translates to CASSTDSSQPQHF. Supplemented by reference TRBV18 and TRBJ1-5, the full variable domain reads NAGVMQNPRHLVRRRGQEARLRCSPMKGHSHVYWYRQLPEEGLKFMVYLQKENIIDESGMPKERFSAEFPKEGPSILRIQQVVRGDSAAYFCASSTDSSQPQHFGDGTRLSIL.

The genes are TRBV13 and TRBJ2-2, with D possibly being TRBD2 (5 bases). The CDR3 loop spans 17 amino acids. V was shortened by 4 bases and J by 5 bases, with 20 bases between the two germline ends. The germline CDR1 and CDR2 sequences are PRHDT and FYEKMQ (reference sequence). CDR3 in amino acids: CASSSHRDRRWTGELFF. As DNA, the CDR3 is TGTGCCAGCAGCTCCCACCGAGACCGGAGGTGGACCGGGGAGCTGTTTTTT. The whole variable domain, remainder taken from reference TRBV13 and TRBJ2-2, is AAGVIQSPRHLIKEKRETATLKCYPIPRHDTVYWYQQGPGQDPQFLISFYEKMQSDKGSIPDRFSAQQFSDYHSELNMSSLELGDSALYFCASSSHRDRRWTGELFFGEGSRLTVL.